The sequence of this TCR beta chain was determined in a study of blood T cell repertoires in COVID-19 (dated by TCRdb to 2019 to 2021). Regarding the complete study: Samples from collaborators originated in the United States, Italy and Spain and spanned both the acute and convalescent phases of COVID-19. The prospective study material was composed of cDNA or gDNA derived from T cells, B-cell-depleted T cells, or PBMCs. Subjects who had been exposed to COVID-19, were actively infected with it, or had recovered from it provided the deeply sampled blood TCRbeta repertoires that made up the dataset. The repertoires were released in a freely available public database meant as a resource for research on the immune response to SARS-CoV-2. Samples came from the ongoing ImmuneRACE study (first 160 participants) plus 1,254 subjects from 6 global collaborators. Nearly every sample came with metadata listing a de-identified subject ID, COVID-19 status, age in years and sex. Where available, HLA class I and class II types were obtained from metadata supplied by the sample provider rather than from assay-based typing. Paper-wide results and their limitations: The quantity of clinical and demographic metadata differed by source and by participant and was supplied without curation.

TCRbeta CDR3 regions were amplified from genomic DNA by means of the immunoSEQ Assay, a bias-controlled multiplex PCR. As for the authors' bioinformatics: The number of nucleated cells in each sample was estimated from the amplification of reference gene primers within the assay. To quantify the absolute abundance of each unique TCRbeta CDR3 rearrangement, sequence reads were collapsed and filtered. Productive Simpson clonality was computed per sample as the square root of Simpson's diversity index over productive rearrangements. TCRdb stores this immuneACCESS table with in-frame sequences only. Part of the clones is absent; in the studies checked, under half of the shortfall reflects unresolved V genes, and no reason is known for the rest. V and J calls and clone size are copied from that table; D and trimming were computed from the DNA. This sample gives some 390,000 clones in total; more than 75% of them show up just once. The ten largest clonotypes hold around 3% of the sample.

This clone was observed a handful of times. No cognate antigen has been identified for it. Base qualities are not at hand, and no much larger clone is one base apart. The CDR3 runs 14 amino acids, cysteine and phenylalanine included. Of all the DNA, just the CDR3 is kept, 42 bases in frame from base 1. The CDR1 and CDR2 encoded by the germline V gene are ENHRY and SYGVKD. V is pared back by 8 bases and J by 0 bases, with 11 bases lying between the germline termini. Whole blood was collected in K2EDTA tubes by collaborating institutions according to the institutions' own protocols. For TCRbeta analysis, collaborators shipped samples in one of three forms: frozen whole blood, isolated PBMCs, or DNA extracted from either of those sample types.

The TCR originated in a human donor in a cohort sampled during active COVID-19. The specimen sequenced was peripheral blood. The chain joins TRBV10-3 to TRBJ1-5; TRBD1 is possibly the D segment (6 matching bases). The DNA is TGTGCCATCTCCGGACAGTCTAGCAATCAGCCCCAGCATTTT. It encodes CAISGQSSNQPQHF.